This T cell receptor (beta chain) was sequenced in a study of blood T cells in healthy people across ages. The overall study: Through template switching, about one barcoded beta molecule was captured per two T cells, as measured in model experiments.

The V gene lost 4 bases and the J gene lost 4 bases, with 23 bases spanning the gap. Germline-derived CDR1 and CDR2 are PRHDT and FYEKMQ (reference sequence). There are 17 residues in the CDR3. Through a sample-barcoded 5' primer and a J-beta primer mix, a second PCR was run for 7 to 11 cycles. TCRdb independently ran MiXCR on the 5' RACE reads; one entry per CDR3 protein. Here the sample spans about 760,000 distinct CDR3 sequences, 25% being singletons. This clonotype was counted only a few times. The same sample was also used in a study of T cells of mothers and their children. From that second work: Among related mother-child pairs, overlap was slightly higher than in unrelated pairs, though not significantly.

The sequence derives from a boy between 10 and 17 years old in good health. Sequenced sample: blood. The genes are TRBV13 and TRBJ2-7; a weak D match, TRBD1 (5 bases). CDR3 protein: CASSSLDNNSPTYEQYF. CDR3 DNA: TGTGCCAGCAGCTCCTTGGACAACAATAGTCCTACTTACGAGCAGTACTTC. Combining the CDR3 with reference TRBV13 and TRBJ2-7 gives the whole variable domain AAGVIQSPRHLIKEKRETATLKCYPIPRHDTVYWYQQGPGQDPQFLISFYEKMQSDKGSIPDRFSAQQFSDYHSELNMSSLELGDSALYFCASSSLDNNSPTYEQYFGPGTRLTVT.